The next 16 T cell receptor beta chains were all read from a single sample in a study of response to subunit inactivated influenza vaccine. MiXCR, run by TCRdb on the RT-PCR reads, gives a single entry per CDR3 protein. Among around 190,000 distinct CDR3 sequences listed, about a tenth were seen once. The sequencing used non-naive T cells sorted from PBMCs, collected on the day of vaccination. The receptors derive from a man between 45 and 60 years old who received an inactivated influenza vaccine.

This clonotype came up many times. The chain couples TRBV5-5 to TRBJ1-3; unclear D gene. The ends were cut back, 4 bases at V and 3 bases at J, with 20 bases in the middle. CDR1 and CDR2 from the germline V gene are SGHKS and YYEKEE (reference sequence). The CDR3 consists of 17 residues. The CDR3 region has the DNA TGTGCCAGCAGCCCGGCGGCGGGCCGGGCGAGTGGAAACACCATATATTTT. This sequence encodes CASSPAAGRASGNTIYF.

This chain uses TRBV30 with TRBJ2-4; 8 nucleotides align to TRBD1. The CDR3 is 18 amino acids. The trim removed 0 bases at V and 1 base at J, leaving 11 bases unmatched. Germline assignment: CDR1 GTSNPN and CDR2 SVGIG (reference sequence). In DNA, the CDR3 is TGTGCCTGGAGTGTACCAACCGGACAGGGATGGGCCAAAAACATTCAGTACTTC. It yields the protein CAWSVPTGQGWAKNIQYF.

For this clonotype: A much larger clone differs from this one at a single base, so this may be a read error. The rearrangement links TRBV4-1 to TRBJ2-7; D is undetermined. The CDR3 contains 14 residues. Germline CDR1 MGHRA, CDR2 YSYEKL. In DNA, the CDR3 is TGCACCAGCAGCCGGCAAACAACGGACTACGAGCAGTACTTC. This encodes CTSSRQTTDYEQYF.

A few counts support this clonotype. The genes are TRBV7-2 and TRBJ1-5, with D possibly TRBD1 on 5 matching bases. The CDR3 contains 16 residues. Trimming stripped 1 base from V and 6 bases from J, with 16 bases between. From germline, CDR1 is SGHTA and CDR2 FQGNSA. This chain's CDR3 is CASSLVVRVVLQPQHF. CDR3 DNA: TGTGCCAGCAGCTTAGTGGTCAGGGTGGTTCTTCAGCCCCAGCATTTT.

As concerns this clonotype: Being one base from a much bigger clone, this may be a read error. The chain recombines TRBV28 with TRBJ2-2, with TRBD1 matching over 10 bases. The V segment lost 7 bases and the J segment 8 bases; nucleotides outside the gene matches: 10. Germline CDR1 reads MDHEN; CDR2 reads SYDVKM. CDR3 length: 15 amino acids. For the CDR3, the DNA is TGTGCCAGCATTCTTGTGGGACAGGGGAAGGGGGAGCTGTTTTTT. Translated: CASILVGQGKGELFF.

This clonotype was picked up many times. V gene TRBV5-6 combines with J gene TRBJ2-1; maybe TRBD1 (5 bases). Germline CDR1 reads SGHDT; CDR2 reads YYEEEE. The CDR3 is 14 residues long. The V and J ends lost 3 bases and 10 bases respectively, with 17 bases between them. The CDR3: CASSSQLRVGEQFF. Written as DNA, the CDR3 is TGTGCCAGCAGCTCTCAACTCAGGGTGGGCGAGCAGTTCTTC.

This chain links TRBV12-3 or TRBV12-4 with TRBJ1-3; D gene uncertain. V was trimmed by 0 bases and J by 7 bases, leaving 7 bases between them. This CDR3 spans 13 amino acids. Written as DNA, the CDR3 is TGTGCCAGCAGTTTAGCGCGTGGCAACACCATATATTTT. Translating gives CASSLARGNTIYF.

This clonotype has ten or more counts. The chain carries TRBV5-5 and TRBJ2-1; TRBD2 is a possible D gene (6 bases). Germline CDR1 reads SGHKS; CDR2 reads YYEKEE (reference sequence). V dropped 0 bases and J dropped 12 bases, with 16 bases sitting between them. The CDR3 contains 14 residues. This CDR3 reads CASSLGTTPPVQFF. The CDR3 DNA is TGTGCCAGCAGCTTGGGGACTACTCCGCCGGTGCAGTTCTTC.

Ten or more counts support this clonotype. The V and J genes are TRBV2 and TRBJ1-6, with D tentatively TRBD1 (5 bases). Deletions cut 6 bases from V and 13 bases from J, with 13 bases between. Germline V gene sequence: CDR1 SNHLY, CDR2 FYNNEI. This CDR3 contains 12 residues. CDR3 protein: CASRPGPGPLHF. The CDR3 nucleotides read TGTGCCAGCAGGCCGGGGCCAGGCCCCCTCCACTTT.

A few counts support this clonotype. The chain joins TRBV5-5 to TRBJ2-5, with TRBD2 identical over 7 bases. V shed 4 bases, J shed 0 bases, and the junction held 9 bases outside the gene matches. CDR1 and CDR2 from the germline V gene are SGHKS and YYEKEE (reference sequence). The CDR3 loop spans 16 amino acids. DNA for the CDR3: TGTGCCAGCAGCCGCTCCGGGACTACTTACCAAGAGACCCAGTACTTC. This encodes CASSRSGTTYQETQYF. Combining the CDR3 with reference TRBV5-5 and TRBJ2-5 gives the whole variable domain DAGVTQSPTHLIKTRGQQVTLRCSPISGHKSVSWYQQVLGQGPQFIFQYYEKEERGRGNFPDRFSARQFPNYSSELNVNALLLGDSALYLCASSRSGTTYQETQYFGPGTRLLVL.

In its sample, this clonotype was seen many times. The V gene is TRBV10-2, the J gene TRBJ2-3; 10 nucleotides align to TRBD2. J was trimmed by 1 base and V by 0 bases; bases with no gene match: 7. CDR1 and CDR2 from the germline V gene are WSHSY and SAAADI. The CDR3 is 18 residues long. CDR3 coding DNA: TGCGCCAGCAGTGAGTCGCGGCTAGCGGGGGCTGGCACAGATACGCAGTATTTT. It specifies CASSESRLAGAGTDTQYF.

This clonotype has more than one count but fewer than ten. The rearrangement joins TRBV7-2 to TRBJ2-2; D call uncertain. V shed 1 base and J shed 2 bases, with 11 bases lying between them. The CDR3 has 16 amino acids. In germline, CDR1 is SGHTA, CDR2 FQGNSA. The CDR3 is CASSLGWLVNTGELFF. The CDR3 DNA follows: TGTGCCAGCAGCTTAGGGTGGCTAGTTAACACCGGGGAGCTGTTTTTT.

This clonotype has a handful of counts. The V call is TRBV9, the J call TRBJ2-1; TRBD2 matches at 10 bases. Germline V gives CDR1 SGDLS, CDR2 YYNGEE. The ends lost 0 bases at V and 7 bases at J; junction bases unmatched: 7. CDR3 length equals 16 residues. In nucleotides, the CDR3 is TGTGCCAGCAGCGTAGTCCCTAGCGGGGGCTGGAATGAGCAGTTCTTC. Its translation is CASSVVPSGGWNEQFF.

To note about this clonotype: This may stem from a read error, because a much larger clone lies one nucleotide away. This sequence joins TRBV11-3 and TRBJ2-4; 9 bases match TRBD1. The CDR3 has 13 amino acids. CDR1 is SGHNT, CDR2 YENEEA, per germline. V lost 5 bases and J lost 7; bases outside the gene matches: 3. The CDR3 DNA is TGTGCCAGCAGCAAGGGACAGGGTAACATTCAGTACTTC. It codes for CASSKGQGNIQYF.

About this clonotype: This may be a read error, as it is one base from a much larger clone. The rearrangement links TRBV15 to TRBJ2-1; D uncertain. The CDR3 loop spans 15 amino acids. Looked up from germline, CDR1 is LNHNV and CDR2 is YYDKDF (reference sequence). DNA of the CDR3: TGTGCCACCAGCAGAGAGGAAGAAAACTTCTATGAGCGGTTCTTC. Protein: CATSREEENFYERFF.

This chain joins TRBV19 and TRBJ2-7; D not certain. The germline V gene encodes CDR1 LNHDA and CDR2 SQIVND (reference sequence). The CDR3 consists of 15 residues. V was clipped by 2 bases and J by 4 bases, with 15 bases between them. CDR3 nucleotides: TGTGCCAGTAGTATAAAAGGGTTACTTCGGTACGAGCAGTACTTC. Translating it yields CASSIKGLLRYEQYF.